This TCR beta chain was observed in a study of blood T cell repertoires in COVID-19. This CDR3 is built from 15 residues. Trimming cost V 3 bases and J 11 bases, with 17 bases left between them. Germline loops: CDR1 MDHEN, CDR2 SYDVKM. In the original workflow: It was from reference gene primer amplification that nucleated cell counts were estimated. Clones were read by immunoSEQ multiplex PCR, and TCRdb kept only the in-frame ones, dropping some. V and J calls and clone size come straight from that table; D and trimming were deduced from the DNA. The sample gives 270,000 or so clones, about 89% of which show up once; about 10% is in the top ten.

The chain joins TRBV28 to TRBJ1-6; D is undetermined. The TCR originated in a man in his forties with active or convalescent COVID-19. The specimen sequenced was peripheral blood. CDR3 coding DNA: TGTGCCAGCAGTTTCCCCGCGTGGCGGGCTACACCCCTCCACTTT. The encoded protein is CASSFPAWRATPLHF.